Reported below is one T cell receptor (beta chain). Its antigen is still unknown. This entry comes from a study of blood T cells in healthy people across ages. Notes on the study in general: Estimated diversity across one million T cells was deemed an underestimate. Comparison with aged donors showed that long-lived donors had more naive CD4+ cells and higher diversity.

Primed by a sample-barcoded 5' primer and a J-beta primer mix, a second PCR proceeded for roughly 6 to 12 cycles. Every molecule of cDNA carried a tag from a template-switch adaptor with 12 random nucleotides. TCRdb analysed the 5' RACE reads with MiXCR anew, one entry per CDR3 protein. The sample carries 700,000 or so distinct CDR3 sequences, approximately 22% recorded once. Germline V gene lookup returns CDR1 SGHAT and CDR2 FQDESV (reference sequence). V lost 5 bases to trimming and J lost 5 bases, with 22 bases between them. The CDR3 extends over 17 amino acids. The sequencing sample was made of blood. The chain joins TRBV11-1 to TRBJ2-1; either TRBD1 or TRBD2 may fit D (5 bases each). The source of this sequence is a man in his 70s in good health. The CDR3, as DNA: TGTGCCAGCAGCCTAACGTTGGGGGTCTCCCCGGACAATGAGCAGTTCTTC. Translated, it gives CASSLTLGVSPDNEQFF.